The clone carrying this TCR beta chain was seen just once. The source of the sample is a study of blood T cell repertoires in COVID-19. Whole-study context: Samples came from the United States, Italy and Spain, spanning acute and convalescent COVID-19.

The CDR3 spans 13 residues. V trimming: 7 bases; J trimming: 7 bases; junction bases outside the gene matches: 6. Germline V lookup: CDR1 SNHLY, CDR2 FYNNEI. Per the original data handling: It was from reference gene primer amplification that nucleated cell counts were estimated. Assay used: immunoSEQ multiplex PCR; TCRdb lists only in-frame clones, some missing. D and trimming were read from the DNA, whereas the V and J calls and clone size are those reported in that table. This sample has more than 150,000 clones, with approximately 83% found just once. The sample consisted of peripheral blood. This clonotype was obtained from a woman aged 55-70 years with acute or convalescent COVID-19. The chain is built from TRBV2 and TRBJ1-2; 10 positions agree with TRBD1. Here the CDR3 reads CASKSDRGTGYTF. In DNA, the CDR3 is TGTGCCAGCAAGTCGGACAGGGGGACTGGCTACACCTTC.